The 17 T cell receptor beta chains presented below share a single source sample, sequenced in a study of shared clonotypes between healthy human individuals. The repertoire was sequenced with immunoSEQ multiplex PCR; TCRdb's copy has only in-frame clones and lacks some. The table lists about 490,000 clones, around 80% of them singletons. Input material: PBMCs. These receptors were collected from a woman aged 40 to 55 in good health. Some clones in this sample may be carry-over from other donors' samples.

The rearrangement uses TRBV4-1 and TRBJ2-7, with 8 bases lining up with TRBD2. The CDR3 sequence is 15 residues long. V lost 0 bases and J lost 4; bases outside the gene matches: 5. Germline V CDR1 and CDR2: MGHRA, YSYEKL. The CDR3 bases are TGCGCCAGCAGCCAAGATATAGCGGGAATGTACGAGCAGTACTTC. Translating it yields CASSQDIAGMYEQYF.

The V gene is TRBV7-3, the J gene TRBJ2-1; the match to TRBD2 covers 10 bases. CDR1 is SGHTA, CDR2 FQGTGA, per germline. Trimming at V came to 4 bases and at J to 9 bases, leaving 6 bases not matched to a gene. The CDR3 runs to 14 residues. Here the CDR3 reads CASSSSGRAGEQFF. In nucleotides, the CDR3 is TGTGCCAGCAGCTCGAGCGGGAGGGCCGGTGAGCAGTTCTTC.

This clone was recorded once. The CDR3 sequence: CASSSGGGTDTQYF. In nucleotides, the CDR3 is TGTGCCAGCAGCTCCGGAGGGGGCACAGATACGCAGTATTTT. This sequence joins TRBV7-9 and TRBJ2-3; possibly TRBD2 for D (6 bases). The ends were cut back, 4 bases at V and 1 base at J, with 9 bases in the middle. The CDR3 runs 14 residues. Germline assignment: CDR1 SEHNR and CDR2 FQNEAQ (reference sequence).

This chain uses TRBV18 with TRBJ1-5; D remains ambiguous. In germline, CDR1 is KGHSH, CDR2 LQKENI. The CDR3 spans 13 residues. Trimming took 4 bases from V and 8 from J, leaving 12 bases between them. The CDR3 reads CASSRLTTEPQHF. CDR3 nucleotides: TGTGCCAGCTCACGACTAACTACGGAGCCCCAGCATTTT.

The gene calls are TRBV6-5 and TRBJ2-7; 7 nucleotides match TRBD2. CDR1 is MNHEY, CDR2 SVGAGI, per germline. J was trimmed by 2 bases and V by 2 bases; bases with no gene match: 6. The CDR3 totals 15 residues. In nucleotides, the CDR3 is TGTGCCAGCAGTTACGAGTCTAGCGGAGCCTACGAGCAGTACTTC. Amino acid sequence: CASSYESSGAYEQYF.

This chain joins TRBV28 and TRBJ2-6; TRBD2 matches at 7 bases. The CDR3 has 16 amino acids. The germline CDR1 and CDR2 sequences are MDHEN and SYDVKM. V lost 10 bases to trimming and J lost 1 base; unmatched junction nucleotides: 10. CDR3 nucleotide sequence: TGTGCCATTGGGCGCGGGGGAATGTCTGGGGCCAACGTCCTGACTTTC. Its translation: CAIGRGGMSGANVLTF.

The CDR3 is CASSPRGLNTGELFF. In DNA form, the CDR3 reads TGTGCCAGCTCACCCAGGGGGCTGAACACCGGGGAGCTGTTTTTT. V usage is TRBV18 and J usage is TRBJ2-2, with 8 bases lining up with TRBD1. The CDR3 extends over 15 amino acids. CDR1 KGHSH and CDR2 LQKENI come from the germline V gene. Trimming removed 3 bases from V and 1 base from J; junction bases left unmatched: 1.

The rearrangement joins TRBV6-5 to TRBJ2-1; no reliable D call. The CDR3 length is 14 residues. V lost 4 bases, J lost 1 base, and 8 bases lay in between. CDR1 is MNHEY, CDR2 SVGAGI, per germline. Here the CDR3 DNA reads TGTGCCAGCAGTTTGGACGGATCCTACAATGAGCAGTTCTTC. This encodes CASSLDGSYNEQFF.

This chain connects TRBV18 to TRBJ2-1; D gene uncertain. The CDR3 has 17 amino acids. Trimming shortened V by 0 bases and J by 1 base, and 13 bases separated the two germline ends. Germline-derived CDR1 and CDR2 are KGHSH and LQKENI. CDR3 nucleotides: TGTGCCAGCTCACCACCGGTATCGTTAGGATCCTACAATGAGCAGTTCTTC. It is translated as CASSPPVSLGSYNEQFF. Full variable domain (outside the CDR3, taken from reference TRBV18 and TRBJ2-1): NAGVMQNPRHLVRRRGQEARLRCSPMKGHSHVYWYRQLPEEGLKFMVYLQKENIIDESGMPKERFSAEFPKEGPSILRIQQVVRGDSAAYFCASSPPVSLGSYNEQFFGPGTRLTVL.

The CDR3 protein is CASSPELGNTEAFF. DNA of the CDR3: TGTGCCAGCTCACCAGAGCTCGGGAACACTGAAGCTTTCTTT. This rearrangement joins TRBV18 to TRBJ1-1; D is ambiguous. The CDR3 has 14 residues. Trimming took off 2 bases at V and 1 base at J, with 8 bases between the two ends. Germline V gene sequence: CDR1 KGHSH, CDR2 LQKENI.

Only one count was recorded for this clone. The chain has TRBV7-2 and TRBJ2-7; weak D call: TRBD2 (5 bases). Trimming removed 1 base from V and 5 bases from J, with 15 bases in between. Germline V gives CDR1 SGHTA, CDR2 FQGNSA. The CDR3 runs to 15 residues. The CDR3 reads CASSLGLEGGHEQYF. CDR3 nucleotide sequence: TGTGCCAGCAGCTTAGGCCTGGAAGGAGGCCACGAGCAGTACTTC.

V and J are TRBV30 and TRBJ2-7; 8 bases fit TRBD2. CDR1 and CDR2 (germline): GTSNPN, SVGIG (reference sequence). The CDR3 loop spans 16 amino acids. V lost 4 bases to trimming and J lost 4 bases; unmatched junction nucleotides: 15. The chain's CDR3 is CAWTRIEAGALYEQYF. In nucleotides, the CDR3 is TGTGCCTGGACCCGAATCGAAGCGGGAGCTTTGTACGAGCAGTACTTC.

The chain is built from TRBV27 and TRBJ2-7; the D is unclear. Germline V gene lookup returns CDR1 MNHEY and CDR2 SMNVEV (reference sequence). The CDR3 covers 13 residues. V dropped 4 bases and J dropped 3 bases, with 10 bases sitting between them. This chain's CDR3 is CASSSSADYEQYF. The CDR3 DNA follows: TGTGCCAGCAGTTCGTCTGCAGACTACGAGCAGTACTTC.

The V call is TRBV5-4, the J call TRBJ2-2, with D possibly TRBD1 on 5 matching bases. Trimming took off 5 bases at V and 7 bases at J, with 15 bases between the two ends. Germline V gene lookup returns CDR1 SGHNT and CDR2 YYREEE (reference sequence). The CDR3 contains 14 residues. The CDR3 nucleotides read TGTGCCAGCAGTCAGACAGTACAGGACGGGGAGCTGTTTTTT. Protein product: CASSQTVQDGELFF.

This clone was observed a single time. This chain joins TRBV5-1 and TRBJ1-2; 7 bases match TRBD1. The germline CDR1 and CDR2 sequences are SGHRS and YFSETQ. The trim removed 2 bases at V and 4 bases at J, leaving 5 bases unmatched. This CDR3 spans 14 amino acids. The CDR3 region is CASSFLQGTYGYTF. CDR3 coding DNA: TGCGCCAGCAGCTTCCTACAGGGGACCTATGGCTACACCTTC.

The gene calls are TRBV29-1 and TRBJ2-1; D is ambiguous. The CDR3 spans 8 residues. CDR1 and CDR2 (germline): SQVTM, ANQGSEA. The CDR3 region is CSYNEQFF. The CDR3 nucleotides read TGCAGTTACAATGAGCAGTTCTTC.

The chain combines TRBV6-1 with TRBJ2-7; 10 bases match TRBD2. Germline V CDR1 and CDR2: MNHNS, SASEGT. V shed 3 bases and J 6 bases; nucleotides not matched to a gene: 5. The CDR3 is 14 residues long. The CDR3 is CASSEVLAGVEQYF. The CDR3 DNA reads TGTGCCAGCAGTGAGGTCCTAGCGGGAGTCGAGCAGTACTTC.